This T cell receptor beta chain was identified in a study of T cell repertoires in aging, cancer and after chemotherapy. As for the study in general: Donor ages fell into six groups from 30 or younger up to 70 or older.

The CDR3 contains 15 residues. The V gene's germline CDR1 is SGHRS and CDR2 YFSETQ. V was pared by 0 bases and J by 6 bases, with 4 bases of the junction left unmatched. Rearranged V-D-J TRB sequences were amplified with a mixed TRB-A/B primer pool. TCRdb re-called the multiplex PCR reads with MiXCR, one entry per CDR3 protein. The sample includes approximately 5,600 distinct CDR3 sequences, 20% to 25% of them seen just once. This clonotype was counted only a few times. TCR beta rearrangements were amplified from peripheral blood genomic DNA. The TCR originated in a human donor in good health. Sample: blood. This chain connects TRBV5-1 to TRBJ2-1, with 9 bases fitting TRBD2. CDR3 DNA: TGCGCCAGCAGCTTGGGTAGCGGGAGAGGCAATGAGCAGTTCTTC. Its protein is CASSLGSGRGNEQFF.